The text below deals with one T cell receptor (beta chain). Its antigen is not known. This entry belongs to a study of OX40 agonist ivuxolimab in advanced cancers. Overall study: Patients got intravenous ivuxolimab at 0.01 to 10 mg/kg every 2 weeks. Cancers in dose escalation were hepatocellular, melanoma, renal cell and head and neck. General study points: Antigen specificity was not determined for the expanded peripheral T cells. There was clonal expansion of CD4+ and CD8+ blood T cells by week 6 at 0.1 to 3.0 mg/kg.

The V gene's germline CDR1 is MNHNY and CDR2 SVGAGI (reference sequence). V was clipped by 6 bases and J by 4 bases; unmatched bases: 3. This CDR3 is built from 14 residues. The method was immunoSEQ multiplex PCR; TCRdb's version includes in-frame clones alone and lacks a portion of them. The table shows tens of thousands of clones, with 85% to 90% occurring only once. The chain links TRBV6-6 to TRBJ2-7; TRBD2 agrees at 13 bases. This receptor was taken from an adult with an advanced solid tumor such as melanoma, head and neck, liver or kidney cancer. This specimen was CD4+ or CD8+ T cells sorted from blood, taken in a trial of the OX40 agonist ivuxolimab. The CDR3 region is CASRTSGRKYEQYF. CDR3 sequence (DNA): TGTGCCAGCAGGACTAGCGGGAGGAAGTACGAGCAGTACTTC.